This TCR beta chain was documented in a study of blood T cell repertoires in COVID-19 (dated by TCRdb to the early 2020s). At the level of the whole study: Collaborator samples came from the United States, Italy and Spain and covered acute and convalescent phases of COVID-19. The prospective study material was composed of cDNA or gDNA derived from T cells, B-cell-depleted T cells, or PBMCs. Deeply sampled blood TCRbeta repertoires from subjects exposed to, actively infected with, or recovered from COVID-19 were included in the dataset. The repertoires were made available in a free public database intended to serve as a resource for research on the immune response to SARS-CoV-2. The samples were drawn from two sources: the first 160 participants of the ongoing ImmuneRACE study, and 1,200 or so subjects contributed by 6 global collaborators. The sample metadata nearly always contained a de-identified subject ID, COVID-19 status, age in years and sex. HLA class I and class II types, where available, came from metadata supplied by the sample provider rather than from assay-based typing. The paper as a whole reports these results and caveats: Clinical and demographic metadata were provided uncurated, with the amount varying by source and participant.

Concerning this clone: Its antigen remains undetermined. It has no much larger one-base neighbor in the sample; base qualities were not kept.

The collaborating institutions used their own protocols to collect whole blood in K2EDTA tubes. For TCRbeta analysis, collaborators shipped samples in one of three forms: frozen whole blood, isolated PBMCs, or DNA extracted from either of those sample types. For this chain, trimming is 5 bases at the V end and 2 bases at the J end, and the number of junction bases without a gene match is 2. The CDR3 spans 12 residues, from the cysteine through the phenylalanine. Only the CDR3 portion is preserved as DNA: 36 bases, with reading frame beginning at the first base. As encoded in the germline V gene, CDR1 is SQVTM while CDR2 is ANQGSEA. The immunoSEQ Assay, a bias-controlled multiplex PCR, was used to amplify TCRbeta CDR3 regions from genomic DNA. The study's own analysis went as follows. The number of nucleated cells in each sample was estimated by amplification of reference gene primers within the assay. To quantify the absolute abundance of each unique TCRbeta CDR3 rearrangement, sequence reads were collapsed and filtered. Productive Simpson clonality was computed per sample as the square root of Simpson's diversity index over productive rearrangements. TCRdb's version of the immuneACCESS table is confined to in-frame rearrangements and falls short of the full clone set. An unresolved V gene accounts for under half of the shortfall where checked; the remainder is of unknown origin. The V and J calls and clone size are taken from that table; D and trimming were inferred from the DNA. The sample yields 65,000 to 75,000 clones; 87% were counted once. The ten largest clones capture 29% of the sample.

The specimen sequenced was peripheral blood. This receptor was obtained from a woman aged 80 or over with active or convalescent COVID-19. The chain uses TRBV29-1 and TRBJ1-2, and 7 bases in between align with TRBD1. The nucleotide sequence reads TGCAGCGTTTCAGGGGGGAACTATGGCTACACCTTC. It translates to CSVSGGNYGYTF. This CDR3, with the reference TRBV29-1 and TRBJ1-2 proteins standing in past its ends, gives the full variable domain SAVISQKPSRDICQRGTSLTIQCQVDSQVTMMFWYRQQPGQSLTLIATANQGSEATYESGFVIDKFPISRPNLTFSTLTVSNMSPEDSSIYLCSVSGGNYGYTFGSGTRLTVV.